This T cell receptor (beta chain) was sequenced during a study of blood T cell repertoires in COVID-19. Study context: PBMCs, B-cell-depleted T cells, or T cells were the source of the cDNA or gDNA that made up the material.

This clone occurred a few times. CDR3 length: 13 residues. Per the germline V gene, CDR1 is LNHDA and CDR2 is SQIVND (reference sequence). Trimming took off 7 bases at V and 6 bases at J, with 13 bases between the two ends. In the study's own analysis: Amplification of reference gene primers was used by the study to estimate nucleated cell counts. Measured with immunoSEQ multiplex PCR; TCRdb has only the in-frame clones, and not every one. Clone size and the V and J calls come from that table; the DNA yielded D and trimming. The table includes under 150,000 clones, 85% detected once. Clinical history reported by participants formed the basis on which cohorts were assigned. In Cohort 3, a recovered donor had either two negative PCRs, clearance, or symptom resolution.

The TCR was taken from a woman between 35 and 50 years old who had recovered from COVID-19. V and J are TRBV19 and TRBJ1-5, with D maybe TRBD1 (5 bases). The sample comprised PBMCs or T cells enriched from blood (not recorded which). This chain's CDR3 is CASNQGLRQPQHF. The CDR3 nucleotides read TGTGCCAGTAACCAGGGTCTTCGTCAGCCCCAGCATTTT.